Listed below are T cell receptor beta chains from one sample, sequenced in a study of Tregs in tolerant kidney transplant recipients. Assay used: immunoSEQ multiplex PCR; TCRdb lists only in-frame clones, some missing. The data hold roughly 80,000 clones, with about 98% observed a single time. The sequenced sample was CD4+ T cells from blood, obtained before the transplant. These receptors were taken from a human donor who received a combined kidney and bone marrow transplant. Each CDR3 is given with its conserved first and last residue. D genes are given only for firm matches. Clone size is given for some rows only: seen once, a few or many times, or a class if the clone is expanded.

clone size	V gene	J gene	D gene	CDR3 DNA	CDR3 protein
NA	TRBV18	TRBJ1-2	TRBD1	TGTGCCAGCTCTCGACGCGGGACAGGGGGGAACTATGGCTACACCTTC	CASSRRGTGGNYGYTF
NA	TRBV2	TRBJ1-4	TRBD1	TGTGCCAGCAGTACACGACAGGGAGCTAATGAAAAACTGTTTTTT	CASSTRQGANEKLFF
once	TRBV10-3	TRBJ2-2	TRBD1	TGTGCCATCAGTGAGTCAGGGGGACAGGGCACCGGGGAGCTGTTTTTT	CAISESGGQGTGELFF
NA	TRBV7-2	TRBJ2-1	TRBD2	TGTGCCACTAATAATCTAGCGGGATACAATGAGCAGTTCTTC	CATNNLAGYNEQFF
NA	TRBV9	TRBJ1-1	TRBD1	TGTGCCAGCAGCGTGGGGACAGGTCCTGAAGCTTTCTTT	CASSVGTGPEAFF
NA	TRBV4-1	TRBJ2-3	NA	TGCGCCAGCAGCCAAGGCTGGACTGGCGGGGCAGATACGCAGTATTTT	CASSQGWTGGADTQYF
NA	TRBV6-5	TRBJ1-2	NA	TGTGCCAGCAGTGCCAGGGACTATGGCTACACCTTC	CASSARDYGYTF
NA	TRBV10-3	TRBJ2-7	TRBD2	TGTGCCATCAGTTCTGGACTAGCGGGAGGGCACTACGAGCAGTACTTC	CAISSGLAGGHYEQYF
NA	TRBV6-4	TRBJ2-3	TRBD1	TGTGCCAGCAGTATGGACAGGGGGCGGACAGATACGCAGTATTTT	CASSMDRGRTDTQYF
NA	TRBV7-6	TRBJ1-1	NA	TGTGCCAGCAGCTTAGTGCCCGGGAGGGGTACTGAAGCTTTCTTT	CASSLVPGRGTEAFF
once	TRBV4-1	TRBJ2-7	TRBD1	TGCGCCAGCAGCCAAGGGAACAGGGGAGCCTACGAGCAGTACTTC	CASSQGNRGAYEQYF
NA	TRBV13	TRBJ2-3	NA	TGTGCCAGCAGCGAAGTGCTGCGAGATACGCAGTATTTT	CASSEVLRDTQYF
once	TRBV19	TRBJ1-2	TRBD1	TGTGCCAGTAGTATAGTAGGGACAGGGAATGGCTACACCTTC	CASSIVGTGNGYTF
NA	TRBV18	TRBJ2-5	TRBD1	TGTGCCAGCTCACAACCGGGACAGGGGGCATCGGAGACCCAGTACTTC	CASSQPGQGASETQYF
NA	TRBV20-1	TRBJ2-1	NA	TGCAGTGCTAGTTGGCTGGATGAGCAGTTCTTC	CSASWLDEQFF
once	TRBV4-2	TRBJ1-5	TRBD1	TGTGCCAGCAGCCAAGGAAGGACAGGGTCAGGTCAGCCCCAGCATTTT	CASSQGRTGSGQPQHF
NA	TRBV28	TRBJ1-5	TRBD1	TGTGCCAGCAGTACCTCCTCAGGGGGAGGTCAGCCCCAGCATTTT	CASSTSSGGGQPQHF
NA	TRBV27	TRBJ2-7	TRBD1	TGTGCCAGCAGTAGTGGGAGACAGGGGAGAGACGAGCAGTACTTC	CASSSGRQGRDEQYF
NA	TRBV18	TRBJ2-3	NA	TGTGCCAGCTCACCAGGGCAATCGGTTGTAAACACAGATACGCAGTATTTT	CASSPGQSVVNTDTQYF
NA	TRBV7-9	TRBJ1-2	NA	TGTGCCAGCAGCACTGACAGGTTGGGGGGCTACACCTTC	CASSTDRLGGYTF
once	TRBV11-2	TRBJ1-1	TRBD1	TGTGCCAGCAGCTTAACTACAGGGGCCAGACTTATGAACACTGAAGCTTTCTTT	CASSLTTGARLMNTEAFF
NA	TRBV7-3	TRBJ2-3	NA	TGTGCCAGCAGCTCCGGGGTACGGACAGATACGCAGTATTTT	CASSSGVRTDTQYF
NA	TRBV27	TRBJ2-7	TRBD1	TGTGCCAGCAGTTTAAAGTATCTTTCGGCCCAGGGGGACTACGAGCAGTACTTC	CASSLKYLSAQGDYEQYF
NA	TRBV2	TRBJ2-1	NA	TGTGCCAGCAGGGCTGAGAGGTCCGAGCAGTTCTTC	CASRAERSEQFF
NA	TRBV7-9	TRBJ2-7	TRBD1	TGTGCCAGCAGCCCGAGACAGGCAGGGGGCTCCTACGAGCAGTACTTC	CASSPRQAGGSYEQYF
NA	TRBV28	TRBJ2-7	TRBD1	TGTGCCAGCAGCCCCGGGACAGGGCCCTACGAGCAGTACTTC	CASSPGTGPYEQYF
medium-sized	TRBV10-1	TRBJ1-5	TRBD1	TGCGCCAGCAGTGAGCCGACAGGGCACCAGCCCCAGCATTTT	CASSEPTGHQPQHF
NA	TRBV30	TRBJ2-3	NA	TGTGCCTGGATTTCAGATGGACTAAGACCTAGCACAGATACGCAGTATTTT	CAWISDGLRPSTDTQYF
NA	TRBV19	TRBJ1-1	TRBD1	TGTGCCAGTACCGACAGGGGCCCGAACACTGAAGCTTTCTTT	CASTDRGPNTEAFF
once	TRBV27	TRBJ2-5	NA	TGTGCCAGCAGCTTCTCCAGCGGAGTTGAGACCCAGTACTTC	CASSFSSGVETQYF
NA	TRBV11-2	TRBJ2-2	TRBD2	TGTGCCAGCAGCCCGGTGGGCGGGAGACCGGGAACCGGGGAGCTGTTTTTT	CASSPVGGRPGTGELFF
NA	TRBV29-1	TRBJ2-1	TRBD1	TGCAGCGTTTTTGGAAGGACAGGGAAAGGCAATGAGCAGTTCTTC	CSVFGRTGKGNEQFF
NA	TRBV7-5	TRBJ1-4	NA	TGTGTCAGAAGCCGAGGACAGCTAGGGGCAACTAATGAAAAACTGTTTTTT	CVRSRGQLGATNEKLFF
NA	TRBV5-4	TRBJ2-3	TRBD2	TGTGCCAGCAGCTATTTTGGGACTAGGTTGTCAGATACGCAGTATTTT	CASSYFGTRLSDTQYF
NA	TRBV12-5	TRBJ1-2	NA	TGTGCTAGTGGTTTGTGGGGCATTGTTAACTATGGCTACACCTTC	CASGLWGIVNYGYTF
NA	TRBV7-2	TRBJ1-1	NA	TGTGCCAGCAGCCCCCGACGGAGCATGAACACTGAAGCTTTCTTT	CASSPRRSMNTEAFF
NA	TRBV5-1	TRBJ1-2	NA	TGCGCCAGCAGCTCAGTAATCACGGGAACTTACTATGGCTACACCTTC	CASSSVITGTYYGYTF
NA	TRBV11-3	TRBJ2-5	NA	TGTGCCAGCAGTAGTCGGGGGAGGCTCGTGGAGACCCAGTACTTC	CASSSRGRLVETQYF
NA	TRBV11-3	TRBJ2-3	TRBD2	TGTGCCAGCAGCCAACATCGGGGGGGTGGGCAGTATTTT	CASSQHRGGGQYF
NA	TRBV7-3	TRBJ2-1	TRBD2	TGTGCCAGCAGCTTAACGGGACTAGCGAGGTACAATGAGCAGTTCTTC	CASSLTGLARYNEQFF